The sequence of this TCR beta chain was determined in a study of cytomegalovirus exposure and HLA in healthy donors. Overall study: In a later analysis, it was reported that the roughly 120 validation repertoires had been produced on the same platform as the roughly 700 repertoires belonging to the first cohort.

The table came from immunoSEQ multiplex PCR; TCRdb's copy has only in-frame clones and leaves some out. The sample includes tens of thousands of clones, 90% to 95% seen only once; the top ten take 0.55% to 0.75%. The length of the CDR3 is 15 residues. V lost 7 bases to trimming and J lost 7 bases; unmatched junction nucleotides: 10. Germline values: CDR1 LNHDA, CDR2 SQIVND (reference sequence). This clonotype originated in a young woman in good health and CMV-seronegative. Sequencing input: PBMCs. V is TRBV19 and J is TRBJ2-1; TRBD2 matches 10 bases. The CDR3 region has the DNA TGTGCCAGTAAGCCTAGCGGGGGAGGTGGGAATGAGCAGTTCTTC. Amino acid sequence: CASKPSGGGGNEQFF.